The 12 T cell receptor beta chains given below trace back to one sample, sequenced in a study of T-cell reconstitution after alpha-beta-depleted transplantation in children. Preparation of the TCRbeta library used unique molecular identifiers. TCRdb reprocessed the PCR reads with MiXCR, giving one entry per CDR3 protein. The repertoire holds about a million distinct CDR3 sequences, with roughly 29% as singletons. Specimen: PBMCs, mostly from graft donor cells, collected 360 days after TCRalphabeta/CD19-depleted stem cell transplant. Every receptor here comes from a boy less than two years old who had a stem cell transplant for SCID, so the T cells may come from the graft donor.

This clonotype was seen many times. The chain carries TRBV5-1 and TRBJ2-3; 7 positions match TRBD1. There are 18 residues in the CDR3. Trimming took 0 bases from V and 2 from J; bases not matched to a gene: 12. Per the germline V gene, CDR1 is SGHRS and CDR2 is YFSETQ. CDR3 bases: TGCGCCAGCAGCTTGGGGGGGACAGACCCTCCTTACACAGATACGCAGTATTTT. This gives the protein CASSLGGTDPPYTDTQYF. The whole variable domain, filled in from reference TRBV5-1 and TRBJ2-3, reads KAGVTQTPRYLIKTRGQQVTLSCSPISGHRSVSWYQQTPGQGLQFLFEYFSETQRNKGNFPGRFSGRQFSNSRSEMNVSTLELGDSALYLCASSLGGTDPPYTDTQYFGPGTRLTVL.

There are a few counts of this clonotype. The gene calls are TRBV10-2 and TRBJ2-4; no firm D call. CDR3 length: 15 amino acids. CDR1 is WSHSY, CDR2 SAAADI, per germline. V lost 6 bases and J lost 1, with 13 bases in between. CDR3 loop: CASRAPPMAKNIQYF. The DNA of the CDR3 is TGCGCCAGCAGGGCCCCCCCGATGGCCAAAAACATTCAGTACTTC.

V and J are TRBV27 and TRBJ2-2, with no clear D. The CDR3 runs to 15 residues. From germline, CDR1 is MNHEY and CDR2 SMNVEV (reference sequence). The V end was cut by 0 bases, the J end by 7 bases, with 12 bases between. The CDR3 DNA follows: TGTGCCAGCAGTTTATCGGTAGCTTGGGGCGGGGAGCTGTTTTTT. Translating gives CASSLSVAWGGELFF.

The chain couples TRBV12-3 or TRBV12-4 to TRBJ2-7; 9 bases map to TRBD1. The CDR3 runs to 14 residues. The ends lost 3 bases at V and 6 bases at J; junction bases unmatched: 6. The CDR3 reads CASSFGTGKGEQYF. The DNA of the CDR3 is TGTGCCAGCAGTTTCGGGACAGGGAAAGGCGAGCAGTACTTC.

J is TRBJ1-4 and V is TRBV12-5; 11 bases are shared with TRBD1. The CDR3 extends over 15 amino acids. The germline gives CDR1 LGHNT, CDR2 FRNRAP. V was clipped by 3 bases and J by 7 bases; unmatched bases: 4. This CDR3 reads CASGLPGTGGEKLFF. The DNA of the CDR3 is TGTGCTAGTGGTTTACCCGGGACAGGGGGTGAAAAACTGTTTTTT.

CDR3 region: CASSPGLAGGPRQETQYF. CDR3 nucleotide sequence: TGCGCCAGCAGCCCTGGACTAGCGGGGGGGCCGAGGCAAGAGACCCAGTACTTC. J is TRBJ2-5 and V is TRBV4-3; TRBD2 aligns across 15 bases. The CDR3 has 18 residues. Germline CDR1 and CDR2: LGHNA and YSLEER. Trimming cost V 4 bases and J 2 bases; bases outside gene matches: 8.

This clonotype appeared a few times. The V gene is TRBV27, the J gene TRBJ2-7; a possible D gene is TRBD2 (6 bases). V lost 1 base to trimming and J lost 2 bases, with 15 bases between them. This CDR3 is built from 16 residues. Germline V gene sequence: CDR1 MNHEY, CDR2 SMNVEV (reference sequence). DNA of the CDR3: TGTGCCAGCAGTTTATACGGCGGGGTGGACGCCTACGAGCAGTACTTC. Protein sequence: CASSLYGGVDAYEQYF.

This chain links TRBV3-1 with TRBJ2-7; the D is unclear. CDR3 size: 13 residues. Between the trimmed V and J ends, which lost 4 bases and 4 bases, there was a span of 11 bases. Germline assignment: CDR1 LGHDT and CDR2 YNNKEL (reference sequence). The CDR3 loop is CASSPQFLYEQYF. Here the CDR3 DNA reads TGTGCCAGCAGCCCCCAATTCCTTTACGAGCAGTACTTC.

The V gene is TRBV7-2, the J gene TRBJ1-1; D possibly corresponds to TRBD1 (5 bases). CDR3 length equals 16 residues. Looked up from germline, CDR1 is SGHTA and CDR2 is FQGNSA. Trimming left V 0 bases short and J 0 bases short, with 11 bases between. The CDR3 protein is CASSLAGTVMNTEAFF. CDR3 DNA sequence: TGTGCCAGCAGCTTAGCGGGGACCGTCATGAACACTGAAGCTTTCTTT.

The chain uses TRBV24-1 and TRBJ2-2; D perhaps matches TRBD1 (6 bases). Germline CDR1 KGHDR, CDR2 SFDVKD. The CDR3 has 16 residues. V lost 9 bases and J 4 bases, leaving 20 bases between the germline ends. The CDR3 bases are TGTGCCACCGGGGACATACAGGGACGGGGCACCGGGGAGCTGTTTTTT. The encoded protein is CATGDIQGRGTGELFF.

This clonotype appeared a few times. The gene calls are TRBV12-3 or TRBV12-4 and TRBJ2-3; TRBD2 matches at 8 bases. J lost 5 bases, V lost 4 bases, and 8 bases had no gene match. The CDR3 consists of 15 residues. DNA for the CDR3: TGTGCCAGCAGTTCCCCACCCGGGGGGGGAGATACGCAGTATTTT. Encoded protein: CASSSPPGGGDTQYF.

This sequence joins TRBV10-2 and TRBJ1-5; D remains ambiguous. CDR3 length: 13 amino acids. V dropped 7 bases and J dropped 0 bases, with 7 bases sitting between them. From germline, CDR1 is WSHSY and CDR2 SAAADI. The CDR3 bases are TGCGCCAGCACGAGCCTTAGCAATCAGCCCCAGCATTTT. The encoded protein is CASTSLSNQPQHF.